This entry lists 16 T cell receptor beta chains sequenced from one sample in a study of cytomegalovirus exposure and HLA in healthy donors (dated by TCRdb to between 2016 and 2019). Library generation was performed with the immunoSEQ multiplex PCR assay. The multiplex PCR relied on a mix of 60 forward primers for TCR Vbeta segments and 13 reverse primers for TCR Jbeta segments. In TCRdb, the immuneACCESS table is reduced to in-frame sequences with V and J assigned. These tables do not hold every clone; where another copy was compared, an unresolved V gene accounts for under half, and the others remain unexplained. The sample profile shows around 200,000 clones; almost 85% of them were found once. Clones ranked in the top ten supply more than 0.45% of the sample. The source material was PBMCs. The source of these receptors is a woman aged 35 to 49 in good health and CMV-seronegative.

The gene calls are TRBV4-1 and TRBJ1-2; 8 positions agree with TRBD1. The CDR3 sequence is 14 residues long. J lost 2 bases, V lost 6 bases, and 5 bases had no gene match. Per germline, CDR1 MGHRA and CDR2 YSYEKL. Written as DNA, the CDR3 is TGCGCCAGCAGTCAGGGGGCGGAAAACTATGGCTACACCTTC. It yields the protein CASSQGAENYGYTF.

V is TRBV5-1 and J is TRBJ2-3; TRBD2 agrees at 8 bases. V gave up 5 bases and J gave up 6 bases; unmatched junction bases: 8. This CDR3 contains 14 residues. CDR1 is SGHRS, CDR2 YFSETQ, per germline. The CDR3 region has the DNA TGCGCCAGCAGGGCCGGGGGGGCGTCGGATACGCAGTATTTT. This sequence encodes CASRAGGASDTQYF.

CDR3 nucleotides: TGTGCCAGCAGACCGGGACTAGGGACCTACAATGAGCAGTTCTTC. Translating it yields CASRPGLGTYNEQFF. The chain joins TRBV6-1 to TRBJ2-1; 8 bases map to TRBD2. The CDR3 has 15 residues. The junction had 6 bases not matched to a gene; V was cut back by 6 bases and J by 2 bases. Germline-derived CDR1 and CDR2 are MNHNS and SASEGT.

This chain joins TRBV6-4 and TRBJ2-3; tentative D call: TRBD1 (5 bases). V was shortened by 2 bases and J by 0 bases, with 9 bases between the two germline ends. This CDR3 is 15 amino acids long. Germline V gives CDR1 MRHNA, CDR2 SNTAGT. This CDR3 reads CASSDGATSTDTQYF. Here the CDR3 DNA reads TGTGCCAGCAGTGACGGGGCGACTAGCACAGATACGCAGTATTTT.

The V call is TRBV7-8, the J call TRBJ1-1; 7 nucleotides line up with TRBD1. The CDR3 runs 16 residues. Germline V gene sequence: CDR1 SGHVS, CDR2 FQNEAQ. The V segment lost 5 bases and the J segment 2 bases; nucleotides outside the gene matches: 11. Here the CDR3 reads CASSPNRGVRNTEAFF. The CDR3 coding sequence is TGTGCCAGCAGCCCCAACAGGGGTGTGAGAAACACTGAAGCTTTCTTT.

This clone was observed once. The rearrangement joins TRBV16 to TRBJ2-3; 8 bases are a match to TRBD2. The CDR3 has 15 amino acids. CDR1 is KGHSY and CDR2 is FQNENV in the germline V gene. V was pared by 0 bases and J by 1 base, with 0 bases of the junction left unmatched. The CDR3 spells CASSQSRGGTDTQYF. CDR3 bases: TGTGCCAGCAGCCAATCGCGGGGGGGCACAGATACGCAGTATTTT. Together with reference TRBV16 and TRBJ2-3, the CDR3 gives the full variable domain: GEEVAQTPKHLVRGEGQKAKLYCAPIKGHSYVFWYQQVLKNEFKFLISFQNENVFDETGMPKERFSAKCLPNSPCSLEIQATKLEDSAVYFCASSQSRGGTDTQYFGPGTRLTVL.

This chain uses TRBV6-1 with TRBJ2-5; 11 bases are shared with TRBD2. The germline gives CDR1 MNHNS, CDR2 SASEGT. CDR3 length: 15 residues. The trim removed 8 bases at V and 2 bases at J, leaving 7 bases unmatched. The CDR3 region is CASGLAGQMQETQYF. The DNA for the CDR3 is TGTGCCAGCGGACTAGCGGGTCAGATGCAAGAGACCCAGTACTTC.

The chain links TRBV2 to TRBJ2-1; 16 positions agree with TRBD2. The germline gives CDR1 SNHLY, CDR2 FYNNEI. The CDR3 has 15 amino acids. V gave up 9 bases and J gave up 13 bases; unmatched junction bases: 12. The DNA of the CDR3 is TGTGCCAGTGAGACGGGGACTAGCGGGGGGGCGGGTCAGTTCTTC. The encoded protein is CASETGTSGGAGQFF.

The V and J genes are TRBV10-3 and TRBJ2-2; TRBD1 matches 8 bases. Germline CDR1 and CDR2: ENHRY and SYGVKD. The J segment lost 0 bases and the V segment lost 7 bases, leaving 10 bases of the junction unmatched. CDR3 length: 17 residues. The CDR3 DNA is TGTGCCATCACTAAGGACAGGGTGTTCGCGAACACCGGGGAGCTGTTTTTT. It yields the protein CAITKDRVFANTGELFF.

V and J are TRBV5-1 and TRBJ1-1, with D uncertain. The CDR3 contains 16 residues. From germline, CDR1 is SGHRS and CDR2 YFSETQ. Trimming removed 0 bases at V and 1 base at J, with 13 bases between. For the CDR3, the DNA is TGCGCCAGCAGCTTGGGCGTCGAGGGTCGGAACACTGAAGCTTTCTTT. Translating gives CASSLGVEGRNTEAFF.

The chain has TRBV9 and TRBJ2-2; 7 bases fit TRBD1. This CDR3 region has 15 residues. CDR1 is SGDLS and CDR2 is YYNGEE in the germline V gene. V shed 4 bases, J shed 5 bases, and the junction held 8 bases outside the gene matches. Written as DNA, the CDR3 is TGTGCCAGCAGCTCACCGGGACAGAAAACCGGGGAGCTGTTTTTT. Amino acid sequence: CASSSPGQKTGELFF.

V is TRBV11-2 and J is TRBJ2-3, with 7 bases identical to TRBD1. The J segment lost 2 bases and the V segment lost 4 bases, leaving 3 bases of the junction unmatched. CDR3 length: 14 amino acids. Germline CDR1 reads SGHAT; CDR2 reads FQNNGV. The CDR3 DNA follows: TGTGCCAGCAGCTCCGGACAGGCCACAGATACGCAGTATTTT. Encoded protein: CASSSGQATDTQYF.

V is TRBV28 and J is TRBJ2-7, with TRBD1 identical over 7 bases. This CDR3 has 13 residues. Germline lookup yields CDR1 MDHEN and CDR2 SYDVKM. With V trimmed by 9 bases and J by 2 bases, 7 bases remained unmatched. The CDR3 sequence is CASQTGRTYEQYF. Written as DNA, the CDR3 is TGTGCCAGTCAGACAGGGCGTACCTACGAGCAGTACTTC.

The chain is built from TRBV9 and TRBJ2-1; D is possibly TRBD1 (5 bases). CDR3 size: 14 residues. Trimming left V 3 bases short and J 6 bases short, with 13 bases between. Germline V gene data show CDR1 as SGDLS and CDR2 as YYNGEE. The CDR3 region has the DNA TGTGCCAGCAGCGGGGCAGTAAGGGGCAATGAGCAGTTCTTC. Its translation is CASSGAVRGNEQFF.

The chain joins TRBV28 to TRBJ1-1; D may be TRBD1 (5 bases). Looked up from germline, CDR1 is MDHEN and CDR2 is SYDVKM. The CDR3 is 11 residues long. Trimming cost V 7 bases and J 8 bases, with 11 bases left between them. This CDR3 is CASKASGEAFF. CDR3 nucleotides: TGTGCCAGCAAAGCCTCAGGGGAAGCTTTCTTT.

V gene TRBV7-8 combines with J gene TRBJ1-3, with D uncertain. The CDR3 runs to 12 residues. V was clipped by 8 bases and J by 0 bases, with 5 bases between them. Germline-derived CDR1 and CDR2 are SGHVS and FQNEAQ. The chain's CDR3 is CASLSSGNTIYF. The CDR3 region has the DNA TGTGCCAGCCTTAGCTCTGGAAACACCATATATTTT.